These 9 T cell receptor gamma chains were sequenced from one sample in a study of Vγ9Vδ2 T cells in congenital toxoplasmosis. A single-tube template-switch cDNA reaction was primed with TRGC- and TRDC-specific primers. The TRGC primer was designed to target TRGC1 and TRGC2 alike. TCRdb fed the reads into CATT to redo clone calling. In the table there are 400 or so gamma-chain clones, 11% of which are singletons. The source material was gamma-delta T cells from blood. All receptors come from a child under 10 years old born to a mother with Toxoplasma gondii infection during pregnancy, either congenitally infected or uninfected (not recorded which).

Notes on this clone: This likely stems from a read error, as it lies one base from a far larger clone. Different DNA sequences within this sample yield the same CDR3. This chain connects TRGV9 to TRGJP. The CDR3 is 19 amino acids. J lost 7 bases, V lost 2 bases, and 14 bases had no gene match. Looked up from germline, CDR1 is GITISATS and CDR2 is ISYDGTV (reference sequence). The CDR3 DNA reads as TGTGCCTTGTGGGAGGCCCTATCTGCCCAGGAGTTGGGCAAAAAAATCAAGGTATTT. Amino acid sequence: CALWEALSAQELGKKIKVF.

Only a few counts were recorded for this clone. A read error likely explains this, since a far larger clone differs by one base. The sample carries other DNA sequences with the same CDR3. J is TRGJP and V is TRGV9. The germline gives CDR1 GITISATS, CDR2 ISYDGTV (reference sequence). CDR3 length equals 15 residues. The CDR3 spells CALWEQELGKKIKVF. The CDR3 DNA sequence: TGTGCCTTGTGGGAGCAAGAGCTGGGCAAAAAAATCAAGGTATTT.

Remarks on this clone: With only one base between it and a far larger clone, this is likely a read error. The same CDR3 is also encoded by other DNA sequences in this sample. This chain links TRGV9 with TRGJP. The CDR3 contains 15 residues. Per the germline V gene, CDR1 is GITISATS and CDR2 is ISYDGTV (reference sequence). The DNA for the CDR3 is TGTGCCTTGTGGGAGGTGCAGTTGGGCAAAAAAATCAAGGTGTTT. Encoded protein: CALWEVQLGKKIKVF.

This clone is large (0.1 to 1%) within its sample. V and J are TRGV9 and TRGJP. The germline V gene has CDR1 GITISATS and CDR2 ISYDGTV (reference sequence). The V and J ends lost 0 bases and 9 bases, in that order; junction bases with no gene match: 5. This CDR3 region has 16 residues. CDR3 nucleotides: TGTGCCTTGTGGGAGGTGGTAGCGTTGGGCAAAAAAATCAAGGTATTT. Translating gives CALWEVVALGKKIKVF.

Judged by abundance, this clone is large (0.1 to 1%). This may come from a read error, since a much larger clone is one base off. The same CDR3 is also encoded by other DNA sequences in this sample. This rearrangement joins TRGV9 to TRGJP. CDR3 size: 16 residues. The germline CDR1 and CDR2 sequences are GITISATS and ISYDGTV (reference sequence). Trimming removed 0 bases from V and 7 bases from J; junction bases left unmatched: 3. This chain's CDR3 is CALWEVQELGKKIKVF. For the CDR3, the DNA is TGTGCCTTGTGGGAGGTGCAGGAGTTGGGCAAAAAAATCAAGGTATTT.

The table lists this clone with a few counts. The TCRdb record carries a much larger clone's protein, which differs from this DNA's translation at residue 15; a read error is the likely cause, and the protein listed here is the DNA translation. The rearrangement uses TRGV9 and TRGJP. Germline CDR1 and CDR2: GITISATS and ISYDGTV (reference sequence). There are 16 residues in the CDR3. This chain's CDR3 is CALWEVQELGKKIKLF. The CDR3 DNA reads TGTGCCTTGTGGGAGGTGCAAGAGTTGGGCAAAAAAATCAAGTTATTT.

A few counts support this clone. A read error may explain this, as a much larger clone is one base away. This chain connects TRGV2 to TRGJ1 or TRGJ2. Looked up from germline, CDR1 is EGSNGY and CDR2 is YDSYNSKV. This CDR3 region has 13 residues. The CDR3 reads CATWDPAGYKKLF. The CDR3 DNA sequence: TGTGCCACCTGGGACCCTGCGGGTTATAAGAAACTTTTT.

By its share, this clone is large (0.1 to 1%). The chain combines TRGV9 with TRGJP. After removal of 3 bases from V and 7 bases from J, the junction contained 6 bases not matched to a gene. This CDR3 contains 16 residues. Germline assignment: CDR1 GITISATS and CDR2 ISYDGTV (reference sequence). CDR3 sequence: CALWEISELGKKIKVF. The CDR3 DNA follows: TGTGCCTTGTGGGAGATCTCGGAGTTGGGCAAAAAAATCAAGGTATTT.

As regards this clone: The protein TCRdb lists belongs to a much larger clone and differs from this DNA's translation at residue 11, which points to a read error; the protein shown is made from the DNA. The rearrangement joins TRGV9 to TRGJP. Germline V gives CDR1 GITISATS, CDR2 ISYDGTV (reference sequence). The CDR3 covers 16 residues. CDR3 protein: CALWEGEELGIKIKVF. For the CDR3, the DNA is TGTGCCTTGTGGGAGGGCGAAGAGTTGGGCATAAAAATCAAGGTATTT.